This TCR beta chain emerged from a study of blood T cell repertoires in COVID-19. In the original workflow: Using reference gene primer amplification, nucleated cell counts were estimated. Clones were read by immunoSEQ multiplex PCR, and TCRdb kept only the in-frame ones, dropping some. That table supplies the V and J calls and clone size; D and trimming were determined from the DNA. The repertoire holds 450,000 to 500,000 clones, about nine tenths seen once, with 0.7% in the top ten. The CDR3 is 13 residues long. Germline V lookup: CDR1 SGHVS, CDR2 FNYEAQ. V lost 5 bases, J lost 5 bases, and 10 bases lay in between.

Sequencing was done on a sample of PBMCs or T cells enriched from blood (not recorded which). This receptor was identified in a woman under 30 who had recovered from COVID-19. The rearrangement joins TRBV7-6 to TRBJ1-5, with D uncertain. The DNA for the CDR3 is TGTGCCAGCAGCCCGGATGGAGATCAGCCCCAGCATTTT. Translation: CASSPDGDQPQHF.